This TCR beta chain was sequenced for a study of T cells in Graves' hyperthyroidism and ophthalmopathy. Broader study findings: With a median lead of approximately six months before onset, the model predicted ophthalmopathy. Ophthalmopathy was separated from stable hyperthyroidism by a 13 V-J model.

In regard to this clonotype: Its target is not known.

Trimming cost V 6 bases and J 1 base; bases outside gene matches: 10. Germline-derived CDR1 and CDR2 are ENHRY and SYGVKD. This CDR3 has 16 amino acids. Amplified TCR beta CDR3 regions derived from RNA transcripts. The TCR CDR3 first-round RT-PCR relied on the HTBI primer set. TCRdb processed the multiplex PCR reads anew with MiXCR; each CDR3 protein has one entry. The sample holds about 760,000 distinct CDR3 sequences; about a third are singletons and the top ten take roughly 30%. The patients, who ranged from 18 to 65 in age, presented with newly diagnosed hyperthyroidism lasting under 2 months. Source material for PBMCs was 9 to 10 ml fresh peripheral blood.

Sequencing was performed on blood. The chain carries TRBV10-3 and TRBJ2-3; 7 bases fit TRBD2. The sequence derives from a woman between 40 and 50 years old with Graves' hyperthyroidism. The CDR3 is CAISAKSGGGTDTQYF. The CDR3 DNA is TGTGCCATCAGCGCCAAATCGGGAGGCGGCACAGATACGCAGTATTTT.